Listed below are T cell receptor beta chains from one sample, sequenced in a study of PD-1 blockade in classical Hodgkin lymphoma. Assay used: immunoSEQ multiplex PCR; TCRdb lists only in-frame clones, some missing. This table holds about 50,000 clones, about 75% found once. Sequenced here: peripheral blood mononuclear cells (PBMCs), sampled before the fourth cycle of nivolumab. The receptors stem from a human donor with classical Hodgkin lymphoma. Both conserved end residues are part of each CDR3. The order of the fields is D gene, clone size, J gene, V gene, CDR3 protein. D genes are given only for firm matches. Only some rows state a clone size, as once, few, many or a class for expanded clones.

d_call: -
clone_size: -
j_call: TRBJ2-1
v_call: TRBV29-1
cdr3_aa: CSGGLAVYNEQFF

d_call: -
clone_size: -
j_call: TRBJ2-3
v_call: TRBV9
cdr3_aa: CASSVGSSGSTDTQYF

d_call: -
clone_size: -
j_call: TRBJ1-4
v_call: TRBV2
cdr3_aa: CASNEARGAGNEKLFF

d_call: -
clone_size: -
j_call: TRBJ2-3
v_call: TRBV7-9
cdr3_aa: CASSPGPKEGPSTDTQYF

d_call: -
clone_size: -
j_call: TRBJ1-6
v_call: TRBV6-5
cdr3_aa: CASSYSIGLSPLHF

d_call: -
clone_size: -
j_call: TRBJ2-1
v_call: TRBV7-2
cdr3_aa: CASRGRVGNEQFF

d_call: TRBD1
clone_size: -
j_call: TRBJ2-7
v_call: TRBV5-1
cdr3_aa: CASRAGTGYSYEQYF

d_call: TRBD2
clone_size: -
j_call: TRBJ2-7
v_call: TRBV27
cdr3_aa: CASSTLGGSDYEQYF

d_call: -
clone_size: once
j_call: TRBJ1-2
v_call: TRBV28
cdr3_aa: CASSGGIGYTF

d_call: -
clone_size: -
j_call: TRBJ2-2
v_call: TRBV9
cdr3_aa: CASSVVGTGELFF

d_call: TRBD1
clone_size: many
j_call: TRBJ2-5
v_call: TRBV5-1
cdr3_aa: CASSPGTGASETQYF

d_call: -
clone_size: -
j_call: TRBJ1-1
v_call: TRBV28
cdr3_aa: CASSLWWTLKNTEAFF

d_call: -
clone_size: few
j_call: TRBJ2-5
v_call: TRBV7-8
cdr3_aa: CASSSDRQETQYF

d_call: -
clone_size: -
j_call: TRBJ1-5
v_call: TRBV28
cdr3_aa: CASSLGGSNQPQHF

d_call: -
clone_size: -
j_call: TRBJ2-3
v_call: TRBV15
cdr3_aa: CATSRGVSDSTDTQYF

d_call: TRBD1
clone_size: -
j_call: TRBJ2-7
v_call: TRBV7-2
cdr3_aa: CASSSRDRGHEQYF

d_call: -
clone_size: -
j_call: TRBJ2-7
v_call: TRBV29-1
cdr3_aa: CSVAGGSTYEQYF

d_call: TRBD2
clone_size: -
j_call: TRBJ2-5
v_call: TRBV27
cdr3_aa: CASSLGLAGGRETQYF

d_call: TRBD2
clone_size: -
j_call: TRBJ2-1
v_call: TRBV4-2
cdr3_aa: CASSQIAGDNEQFF

d_call: -
clone_size: -
j_call: TRBJ2-3
v_call: TRBV11-2
cdr3_aa: CASSPTGTSTDTQYF

d_call: -
clone_size: -
j_call: TRBJ1-5
v_call: TRBV6-5
cdr3_aa: CASVLGEGNQPQHF

d_call: TRBD1
clone_size: -
j_call: TRBJ1-4
v_call: TRBV5-6
cdr3_aa: CASSWGTGVNEKLFF

d_call: TRBD1
clone_size: -
j_call: TRBJ2-1
v_call: TRBV7-9
cdr3_aa: CASSSGTGLRYNEQFF

d_call: -
clone_size: -
j_call: TRBJ2-5
v_call: TRBV11-3
cdr3_aa: CASSLVWGETQYF

d_call: TRBD1
clone_size: -
j_call: TRBJ2-1
v_call: TRBV6-5
cdr3_aa: CASSNRGLGNEQFF

d_call: TRBD2
clone_size: -
j_call: TRBJ2-1
v_call: TRBV28
cdr3_aa: CASSLFGIAGVGNEQFF

d_call: -
clone_size: -
j_call: TRBJ2-5
v_call: TRBV6-6
cdr3_aa: CASSYILGSGETQYF

d_call: TRBD2
clone_size: -
j_call: TRBJ2-1
v_call: TRBV5-1
cdr3_aa: CASSYSGTEQFF

d_call: -
clone_size: -
j_call: TRBJ2-7
v_call: TRBV6-1
cdr3_aa: CASSEERVTGTYEQYF